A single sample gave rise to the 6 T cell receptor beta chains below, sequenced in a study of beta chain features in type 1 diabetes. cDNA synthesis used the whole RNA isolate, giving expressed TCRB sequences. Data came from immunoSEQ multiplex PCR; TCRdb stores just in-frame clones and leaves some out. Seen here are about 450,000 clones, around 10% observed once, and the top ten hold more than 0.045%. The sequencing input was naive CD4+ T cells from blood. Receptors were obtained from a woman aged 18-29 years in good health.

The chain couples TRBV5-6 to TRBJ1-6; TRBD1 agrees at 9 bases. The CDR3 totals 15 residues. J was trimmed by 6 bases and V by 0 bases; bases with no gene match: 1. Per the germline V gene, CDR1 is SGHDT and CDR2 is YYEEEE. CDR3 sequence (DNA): TGTGCCAGCAGCTTGGGGACAGGGGTTAATTCACCCCTCCACTTT. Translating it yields CASSLGTGVNSPLHF.

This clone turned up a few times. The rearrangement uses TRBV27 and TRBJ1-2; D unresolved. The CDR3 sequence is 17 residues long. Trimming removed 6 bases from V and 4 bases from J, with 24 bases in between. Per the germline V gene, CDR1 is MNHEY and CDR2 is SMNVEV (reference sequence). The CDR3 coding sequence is TGTGCCAGCAGCCCCCCGGGGAGGATCAAGGGTGGCTATGGCTACACCTTC. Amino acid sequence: CASSPPGRIKGGYGYTF.

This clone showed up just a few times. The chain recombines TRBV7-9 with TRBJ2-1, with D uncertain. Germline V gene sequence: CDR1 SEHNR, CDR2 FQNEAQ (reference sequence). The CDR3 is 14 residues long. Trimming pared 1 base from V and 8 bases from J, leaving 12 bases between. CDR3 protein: CASSLGRSADEQFF. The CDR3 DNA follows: TGTGCCAGCAGCTTAGGTCGTTCGGCCGATGAGCAGTTCTTC.

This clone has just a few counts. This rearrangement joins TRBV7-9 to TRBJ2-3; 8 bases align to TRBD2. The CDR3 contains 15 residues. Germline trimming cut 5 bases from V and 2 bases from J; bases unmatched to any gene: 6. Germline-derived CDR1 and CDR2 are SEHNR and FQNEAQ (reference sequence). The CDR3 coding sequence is TGTGCCAGCAGCAGGTTAGCGGGATTCACAGATACGCAGTATTTT. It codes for CASSRLAGFTDTQYF.

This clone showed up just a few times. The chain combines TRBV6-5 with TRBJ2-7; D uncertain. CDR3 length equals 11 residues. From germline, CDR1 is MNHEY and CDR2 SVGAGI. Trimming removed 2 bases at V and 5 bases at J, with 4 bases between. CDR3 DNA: TGTGCCAGCAGTTACGTGGACGAGCAGTACTTC. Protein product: CASSYVDEQYF.

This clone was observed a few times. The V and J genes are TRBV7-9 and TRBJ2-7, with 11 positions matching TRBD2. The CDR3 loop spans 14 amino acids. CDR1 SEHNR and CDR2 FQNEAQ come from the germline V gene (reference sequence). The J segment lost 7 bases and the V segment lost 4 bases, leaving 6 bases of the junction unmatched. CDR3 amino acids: CASSSTSGREEQYF. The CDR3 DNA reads TGTGCCAGCAGCTCAACTAGCGGGAGAGAAGAGCAGTACTTC.